Listed below are T cell receptor beta chains from one sample, sequenced in a study of technical replicates of blood from several donors. Clones were read by immunoSEQ multiplex PCR, and TCRdb kept only the in-frame ones, dropping some. The sample lists just over 80,000 clones; approximately 96% were seen once. Material: T cells isolated from PBMCs. The receptor set was obtained from a human donor in good health. Each CDR3 is given with its conserved first and last residue. Each record gives: J gene, D gene, V gene, clone size, CDR3 protein, CDR3 DNA. A D gene is named only where the DNA matches it firmly. The size field is filled for only some rows; it gives once, few, many or a size class.

J gene: TRBJ1-2; D gene: NA; V gene: TRBV9; clone size: NA; CDR3 protein: CASKSDRDTNYGYTF; CDR3 DNA: TGTGCCAGCAAGTCGGACCGGGACACCAACTATGGCTACACCTTC
J gene: TRBJ2-3; D gene: TRBD2; V gene: TRBV9; clone size: NA; CDR3 protein: CASSPRTSGSGADTQYF; CDR3 DNA: TGTGCCAGCAGCCCCCGGACTAGCGGGAGTGGAGCAGATACGCAGTATTTT
J gene: TRBJ1-1; D gene: NA; V gene: TRBV27; clone size: NA; CDR3 protein: CASSFSQSTEAFF; CDR3 DNA: TGTGCCAGCAGTTTCAGTCAGTCCACTGAAGCTTTCTTT
J gene: TRBJ2-5; D gene: NA; V gene: TRBV28; clone size: NA; CDR3 protein: CASSLPQANQETQYF; CDR3 DNA: TGTGCCAGCAGTTTACCCCAGGCTAACCAAGAGACCCAGTACTTC
J gene: TRBJ2-1; D gene: TRBD2; V gene: TRBV11-3; clone size: NA; CDR3 protein: CASSFSSGRLDEQFF; CDR3 DNA: TGTGCCAGCAGCTTCTCTAGCGGGAGGTTGGATGAGCAGTTCTTC
J gene: TRBJ2-7; D gene: TRBD1; V gene: TRBV6-5; clone size: NA; CDR3 protein: CASRWDRETYEQYF; CDR3 DNA: TGTGCCAGCAGGTGGGACAGGGAAACCTACGAGCAGTACTTC
J gene: TRBJ2-7; D gene: TRBD2; V gene: TRBV4-1; clone size: NA; CDR3 protein: CASSQEALAVYEQYF; CDR3 DNA: TGCGCCAGCAGCCAAGAGGCACTAGCGGTCTACGAGCAGTACTTC
J gene: TRBJ2-1; D gene: TRBD2; V gene: TRBV11-3; clone size: NA; CDR3 protein: CASSPPGLVFEQFF; CDR3 DNA: TGTGCCAGCAGCCCTCCGGGACTAGTATTCGAGCAGTTCTTC
J gene: TRBJ2-7; D gene: NA; V gene: TRBV10-3; clone size: NA; CDR3 protein: CASSKPGQINYEQYF; CDR3 DNA: TGTGCCAGCTCGAAGCCAGGACAGATAAACTACGAGCAGTACTTC
J gene: TRBJ2-1; D gene: NA; V gene: TRBV5-1; clone size: NA; CDR3 protein: CASSHTRGNEQFF; CDR3 DNA: TGCGCCAGCAGCCACACTCGGGGCAATGAGCAGTTCTTC
J gene: TRBJ2-1; D gene: TRBD2; V gene: TRBV30; clone size: NA; CDR3 protein: CAWSGTSGNYEQFF; CDR3 DNA: TGTGCCTGGAGTGGGACTAGCGGGAACTATGAGCAGTTCTTC
J gene: TRBJ2-7; D gene: TRBD2; V gene: TRBV7-9; clone size: NA; CDR3 protein: CASSFLSGSPYEQYF; CDR3 DNA: TGTGCCAGCAGCTTTCTGAGCGGGAGCCCCTACGAGCAGTACTTC
J gene: TRBJ1-2; D gene: TRBD1; V gene: TRBV5-6; clone size: NA; CDR3 protein: CASSLGQGGFGGYTF; CDR3 DNA: TGTGCCAGCAGCTTGGGACAGGGCGGATTTGGTGGCTACACCTTC
J gene: TRBJ1-5; D gene: NA; V gene: TRBV27; clone size: NA; CDR3 protein: CASSLGAPNQPQHF; CDR3 DNA: TGTGCCAGCAGTTTAGGGGCCCCCAATCAGCCCCAGCATTTT
J gene: TRBJ2-7; D gene: NA; V gene: TRBV2; clone size: NA; CDR3 protein: CASRGGYSYEQYF; CDR3 DNA: TGTGCCAGCAGGGGGGGATACTCCTACGAGCAGTACTTC
J gene: TRBJ1-2; D gene: TRBD1; V gene: TRBV7-9; clone size: NA; CDR3 protein: CASSLRTGRSYGYTF; CDR3 DNA: TGTGCCAGCAGCTTACGGACAGGGAGAAGCTATGGCTACACCTTC
J gene: TRBJ1-2; D gene: NA; V gene: TRBV4-2; clone size: NA; CDR3 protein: CASSQDRPDLNYGYTF; CDR3 DNA: TGTGCCAGCAGCCAAGATCGTCCGGACTTAAACTATGGCTACACCTTC
J gene: TRBJ1-5; D gene: NA; V gene: TRBV19; clone size: NA; CDR3 protein: CASSISTGNQPQHF; CDR3 DNA: TGTGCCAGTAGTATTAGCACGGGCAATCAGCCCCAGCATTTT
J gene: TRBJ2-7; D gene: NA; V gene: TRBV28; clone size: once; CDR3 protein: CASHSGGYEQYF; CDR3 DNA: TGTGCCAGCCATTCCGGGGGCTACGAGCAGTACTTC
J gene: TRBJ2-7; D gene: NA; V gene: TRBV29-1; clone size: NA; CDR3 protein: CSAVSYEQYF; CDR3 DNA: TGCAGCGCTGTATCCTACGAGCAGTACTTC
J gene: TRBJ1-2; D gene: TRBD1; V gene: TRBV19; clone size: NA; CDR3 protein: CASSLGTGGWYGYTF; CDR3 DNA: TGTGCCAGTAGTTTGGGGACAGGGGGCTGGTATGGCTACACCTTC
J gene: TRBJ2-3; D gene: TRBD2; V gene: TRBV12-5; clone size: once; CDR3 protein: CASVTLARREGRKDTQYF; CDR3 DNA: TGTGCTAGTGTAACCCTCGCCAGGCGGGAGGGCCGGAAAGATACGCAGTATTTT
J gene: TRBJ2-1; D gene: TRBD1; V gene: TRBV28; clone size: NA; CDR3 protein: CASSAPGQGEVSEQFF; CDR3 DNA: TGTGCCAGCAGCGCCCCGGGACAGGGGGAGGTTAGTGAGCAGTTCTTC
J gene: TRBJ2-1; D gene: TRBD2; V gene: TRBV7-3; clone size: NA; CDR3 protein: CASGSGISGNEQFF; CDR3 DNA: TGTGCCAGCGGGAGCGGGATTTCGGGAAATGAGCAGTTCTTC
J gene: TRBJ2-7; D gene: NA; V gene: TRBV5-1; clone size: NA; CDR3 protein: CASKGEWADSYEQYF; CDR3 DNA: TGCGCCAGCAAGGGGGAATGGGCGGACTCCTACGAGCAGTACTTC
J gene: TRBJ2-5; D gene: TRBD1; V gene: TRBV7-3; clone size: once; CDR3 protein: CASSVTGGVETQYF; CDR3 DNA: TGTGCCAGCAGCGTAACAGGGGGCGTAGAGACCCAGTACTTC
J gene: TRBJ2-7; D gene: NA; V gene: TRBV6-1; clone size: NA; CDR3 protein: CASSEVSGNGPYEQYF; CDR3 DNA: TGTGCCAGCAGTGAGGTCTCGGGGAACGGACCCTACGAGCAGTACTTC
J gene: TRBJ2-7; D gene: TRBD2; V gene: TRBV7-9; clone size: once; CDR3 protein: CASSSSGRPYEQYF; CDR3 DNA: TGTGCCAGCAGCTCTAGCGGGCGGCCCTACGAGCAGTACTTC
J gene: TRBJ2-7; D gene: NA; V gene: TRBV6-1; clone size: NA; CDR3 protein: CASRGLREQYF; CDR3 DNA: TGTGCCAGCAGGGGGCTTCGGGAGCAGTACTTC
J gene: TRBJ2-7; D gene: TRBD1; V gene: TRBV25-1; clone size: NA; CDR3 protein: CASRSEGRGFYEQYF; CDR3 DNA: TGTGCCAGCAGGTCCGAGGGCAGGGGGTTTTACGAGCAGTACTTC
J gene: TRBJ2-1; D gene: NA; V gene: TRBV7-9; clone size: NA; CDR3 protein: CASITAGEQFF; CDR3 DNA: TGTGCCAGCATAACCGCCGGTGAGCAGTTCTTC
J gene: TRBJ1-2; D gene: TRBD1; V gene: TRBV6-5; clone size: NA; CDR3 protein: CASSKGQNYGYTF; CDR3 DNA: TGTGCCAGCAGCAAGGGACAGAACTATGGCTACACCTTC
J gene: TRBJ2-2; D gene: NA; V gene: TRBV28; clone size: NA; CDR3 protein: CASSDGGMDTGELFF; CDR3 DNA: TGTGCCAGCAGTGATGGGGGGATGGACACCGGGGAGCTGTTTTTT
J gene: TRBJ2-5; D gene: NA; V gene: TRBV27; clone size: NA; CDR3 protein: CASSLWAIQGEETQYF; CDR3 DNA: TGTGCCAGCAGTTTATGGGCAATACAGGGAGAGGAGACCCAGTACTTC
J gene: TRBJ1-1; D gene: NA; V gene: TRBV4-3; clone size: NA; CDR3 protein: CASSQDLSRYGAFF; CDR3 DNA: TGCGCCAGCAGCCAAGATCTCTCACGCTATGGTGCTTTCTTT
J gene: TRBJ1-1; D gene: TRBD1; V gene: TRBV5-8; clone size: NA; CDR3 protein: CASRDRIMNTEAFF; CDR3 DNA: TGTGCCAGCAGGGACAGGATTATGAACACTGAAGCTTTCTTT
J gene: TRBJ1-2; D gene: NA; V gene: TRBV27; clone size: NA; CDR3 protein: CASSFSPIDGYTF; CDR3 DNA: TGTGCCAGCAGTTTCTCACCTATAGATGGCTACACCTTC